What follows describes a single T cell receptor beta chain. Its antigen is not known. From germline, CDR1 is ENHRY and CDR2 SYGVKD. The V end lost 6 bases, the J end lost 5 bases, and 16 bases lay between the germline ends. The CDR3 covers 15 residues. This record belongs to a study of Graves' ophthalmopathy and Graves' hyperthyroidism. All donors with ophthalmopathy were recorded as having moderate-to-severe activity, CAS ≥3, NOSPECS ≥4 and a duration under 3 months. Additional autoimmune diseases, uncontrolled infections, pregnancy or lactation disqualified patients. Orbital computed tomography, together with clinical symptoms, serum thyroxine, TRAb and thyroid ultrasound, was used for diagnosis. The authors amplified TCR beta CDR3 regions, and they did so from RNA transcripts for repertoire sequencing. In the first round, RT-PCR was carried out with HTBI primers, and a multiplex PCR formed the second round. TCRdb re-called the multiplex PCR reads through MiXCR, storing one row per CDR3 protein. Altogether around 660,000 distinct CDR3 sequences are present, more than 40% being singletons, with the ten largest covering around 3.3%.

Study results and limitations: Thyroid clonotypes that were expanded above 0.001 frequency mostly also appeared in blood.

The origin of this receptor is an adult man with Graves' ophthalmopathy. The chain combines TRBV10-3 with TRBJ1-4, with D unclear. The source material was peripheral blood. The CDR3 DNA reads TGTGCCATCAGCTCCACCGGGCTTACGAATGAAAAACTGTTTTTT. Translation: CAISSTGLTNEKLFF.